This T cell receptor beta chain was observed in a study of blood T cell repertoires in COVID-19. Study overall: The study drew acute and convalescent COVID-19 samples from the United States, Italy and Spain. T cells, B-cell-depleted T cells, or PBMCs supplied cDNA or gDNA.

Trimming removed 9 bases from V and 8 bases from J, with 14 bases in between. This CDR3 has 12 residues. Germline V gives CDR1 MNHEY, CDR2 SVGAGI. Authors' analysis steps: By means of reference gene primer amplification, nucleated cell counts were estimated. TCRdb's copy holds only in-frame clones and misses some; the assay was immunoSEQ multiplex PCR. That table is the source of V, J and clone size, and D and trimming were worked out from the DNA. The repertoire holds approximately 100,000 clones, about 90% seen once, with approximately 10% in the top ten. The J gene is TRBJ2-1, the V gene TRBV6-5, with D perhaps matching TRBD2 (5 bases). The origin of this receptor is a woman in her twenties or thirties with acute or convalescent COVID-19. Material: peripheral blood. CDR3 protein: CASSRTEDEQFF. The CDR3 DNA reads TGTGCCAGTAGTAGAACGGAGGATGAGCAGTTCTTC.